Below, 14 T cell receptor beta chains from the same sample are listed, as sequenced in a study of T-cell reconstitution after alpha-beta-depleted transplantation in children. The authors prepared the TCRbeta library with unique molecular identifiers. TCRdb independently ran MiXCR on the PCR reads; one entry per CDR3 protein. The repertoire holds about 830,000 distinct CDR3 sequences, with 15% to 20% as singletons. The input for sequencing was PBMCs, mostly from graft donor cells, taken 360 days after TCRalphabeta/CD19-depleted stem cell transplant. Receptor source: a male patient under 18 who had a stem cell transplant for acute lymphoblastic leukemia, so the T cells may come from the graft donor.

The CDR3: CASSFSDNRYEQYF. The CDR3 DNA reads as TGCGCCAGCAGCTTTTCAGATAATAGGTACGAGCAGTACTTC. This rearrangement joins TRBV5-1 to TRBJ2-7, with D uncertain. Looked up from germline, CDR1 is SGHRS and CDR2 is YFSETQ. The V end lost 2 bases, the J end lost 4 bases, and 13 bases lay between the germline ends. CDR3 size: 14 residues.

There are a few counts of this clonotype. CDR3 sequence reads: CASSLDRSATGELFF. DNA for the CDR3: TGCGCCAGCAGCCTGGACAGGTCTGCCACCGGGGAGCTGTTTTTT. This chain joins TRBV5-1 and TRBJ2-2; 7 bases match TRBD1. The CDR3 is 15 amino acids. Germline V gene data show CDR1 as SGHRS and CDR2 as YFSETQ. The ends lost 4 bases at V and 4 bases at J; junction bases unmatched: 7.

CDR3 coding DNA: TGTGCCACCAGTGGAGCGGGAGGACGGTATGAGCAGTTCTTC. It encodes CATSGAGGRYEQFF. The gene calls are TRBV24-1 and TRBJ2-1, with 9 bases fitting TRBD2. Germline V gene sequence: CDR1 KGHDR, CDR2 SFDVKD. The junction had 6 bases not matched to a gene; V was cut back by 5 bases and J by 8 bases. This CDR3 region has 14 residues.

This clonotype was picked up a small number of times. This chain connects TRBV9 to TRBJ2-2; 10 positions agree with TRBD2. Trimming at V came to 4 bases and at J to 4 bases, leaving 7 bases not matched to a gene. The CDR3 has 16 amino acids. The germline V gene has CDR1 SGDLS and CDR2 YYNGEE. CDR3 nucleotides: TGTGCCAGCAGCTATGAAGCGGGAGGGGGCACCGGGGAGCTGTTTTTT. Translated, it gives CASSYEAGGGTGELFF.

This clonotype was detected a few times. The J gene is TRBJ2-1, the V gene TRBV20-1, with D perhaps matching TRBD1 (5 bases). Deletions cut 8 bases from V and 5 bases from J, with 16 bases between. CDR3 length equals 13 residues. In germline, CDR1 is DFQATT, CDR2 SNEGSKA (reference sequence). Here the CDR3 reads CSPYLGANNEQFF. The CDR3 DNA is TGCAGTCCATACTTAGGGGCTAACAATGAGCAGTTCTTC.

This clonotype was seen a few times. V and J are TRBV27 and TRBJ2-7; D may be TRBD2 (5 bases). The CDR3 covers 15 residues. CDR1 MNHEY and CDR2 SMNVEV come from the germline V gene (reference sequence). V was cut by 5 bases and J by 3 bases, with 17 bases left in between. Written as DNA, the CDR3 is TGTGCCAGCAGTCAAGCCCGAGGGCGGTTCTACGAGCAGTACTTC. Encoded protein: CASSQARGRFYEQYF.

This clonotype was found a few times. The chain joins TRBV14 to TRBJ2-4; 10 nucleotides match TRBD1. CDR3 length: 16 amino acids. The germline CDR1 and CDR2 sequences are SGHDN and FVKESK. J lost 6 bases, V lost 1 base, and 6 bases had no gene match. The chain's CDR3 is CASSQGRQGARNIQYF. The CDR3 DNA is TGTGCCAGCAGCCAAGGGAGACAGGGGGCTAGAAACATTCAGTACTTC.

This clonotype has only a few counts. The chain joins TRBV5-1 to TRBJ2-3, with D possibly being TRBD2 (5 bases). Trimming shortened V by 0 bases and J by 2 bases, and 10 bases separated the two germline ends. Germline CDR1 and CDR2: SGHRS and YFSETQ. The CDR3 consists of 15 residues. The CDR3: CASSLEDGVTDTQYF. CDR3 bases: TGCGCCAGCAGCTTGGAGGACGGGGTCACAGATACGCAGTATTTT.

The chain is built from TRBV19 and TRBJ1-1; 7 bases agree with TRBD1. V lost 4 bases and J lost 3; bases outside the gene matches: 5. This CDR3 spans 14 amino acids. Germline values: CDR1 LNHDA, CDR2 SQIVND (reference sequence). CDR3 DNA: TGTGCCAGTAGTACTCGACAGGGCTACACTGAAGCTTTCTTT. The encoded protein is CASSTRQGYTEAFF.

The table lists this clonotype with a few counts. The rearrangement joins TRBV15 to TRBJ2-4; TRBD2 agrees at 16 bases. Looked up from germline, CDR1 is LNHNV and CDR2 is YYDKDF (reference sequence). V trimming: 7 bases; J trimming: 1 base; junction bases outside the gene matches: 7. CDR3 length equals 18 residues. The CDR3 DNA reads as TGTGCCACCACCCGGGGACTAGCGGGAGGGCGCGCCAAAAACATTCAGTACTTC. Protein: CATTRGLAGGRAKNIQYF.

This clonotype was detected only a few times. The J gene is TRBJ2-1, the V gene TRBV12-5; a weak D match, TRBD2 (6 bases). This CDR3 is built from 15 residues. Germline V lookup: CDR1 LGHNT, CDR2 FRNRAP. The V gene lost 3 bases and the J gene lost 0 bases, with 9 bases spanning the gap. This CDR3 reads CASGLGAGSYNEQFF. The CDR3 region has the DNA TGTGCTAGTGGTTTAGGAGCGGGCTCCTACAATGAGCAGTTCTTC.

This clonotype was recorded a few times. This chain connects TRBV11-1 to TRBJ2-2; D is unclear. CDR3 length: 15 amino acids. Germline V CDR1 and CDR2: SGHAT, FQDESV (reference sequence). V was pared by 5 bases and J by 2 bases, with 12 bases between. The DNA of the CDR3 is TGTGCCAGCAGCAGGCCGGTACTAAACACCGGGGAGCTGTTTTTT. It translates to CASSRPVLNTGELFF.

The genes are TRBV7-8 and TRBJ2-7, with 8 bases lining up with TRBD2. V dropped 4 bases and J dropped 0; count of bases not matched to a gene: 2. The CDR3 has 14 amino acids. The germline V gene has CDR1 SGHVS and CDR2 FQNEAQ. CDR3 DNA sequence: TGTGCCAGCAGCTCTAGCGGGTTCTCCTACGAGCAGTACTTC. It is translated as CASSSSGFSYEQYF.

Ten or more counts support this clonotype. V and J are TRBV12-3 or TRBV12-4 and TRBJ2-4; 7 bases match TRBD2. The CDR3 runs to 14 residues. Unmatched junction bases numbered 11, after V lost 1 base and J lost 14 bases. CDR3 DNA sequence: TGTGCCAGCAGTTTAGGTGGGACTACCCAGAAGGAGTACTTC. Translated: CASSLGGTTQKEYF.